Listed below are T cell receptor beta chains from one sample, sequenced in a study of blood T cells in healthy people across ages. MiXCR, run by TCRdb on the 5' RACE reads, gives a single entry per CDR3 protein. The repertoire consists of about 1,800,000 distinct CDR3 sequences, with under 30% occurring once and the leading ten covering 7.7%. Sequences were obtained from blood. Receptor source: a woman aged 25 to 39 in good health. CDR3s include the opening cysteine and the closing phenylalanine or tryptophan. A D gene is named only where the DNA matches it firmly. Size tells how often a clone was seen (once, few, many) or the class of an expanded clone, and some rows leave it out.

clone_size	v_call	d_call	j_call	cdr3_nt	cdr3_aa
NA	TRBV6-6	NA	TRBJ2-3	TGTGCCAGCACAACTCGAGGGGGGGCCTTGCCCGCAGATACGCAGTATTTT	CASTTRGGALPADTQYF
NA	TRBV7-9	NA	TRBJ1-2	TGTTCCAGCAGCCCCTTCGAGGGTTATTCTGGCTACACCTTC	CSSSPFEGYSGYTF
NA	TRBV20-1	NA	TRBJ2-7	TGCAGTGCTCCTTATATTTCCTACGAGCAGTACTTC	CSAPYISYEQYF
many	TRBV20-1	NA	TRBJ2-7	TGCAGTGCGGAGGGACTTAATTTCTCCTACGAGCAGTACTTC	CSAEGLNFSYEQYF
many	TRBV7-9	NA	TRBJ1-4	TGTGCCAGCAGCTTATCCGGAGCTGAAAAACTGTTTTTT	CASSLSGAEKLFF
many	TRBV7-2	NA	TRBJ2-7	TGTGCCAGCAGCTTAGGGACTCAGAGCTCCTACGAGCAGTACTTC	CASSLGTQSSYEQYF
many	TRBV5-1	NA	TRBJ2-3	TGCGCCAGCAGCGCCGGAGACACAGATACGCAGTATTTT	CASSAGDTDTQYF
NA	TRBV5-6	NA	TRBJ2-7	TGTGCCAGCAACTTCCGCGGGGCCTACGAGCAGTACTTC	CASNFRGAYEQYF
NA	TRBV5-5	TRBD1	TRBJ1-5	TGTGCCAGCAGCTCGGGACAGCCGCGCGGCAATCAGCCCCAGCATTTT	CASSSGQPRGNQPQHF
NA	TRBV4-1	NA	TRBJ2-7	TGCGCCAGCAGCCGACAAACGGGACGGGGGCCCTACGAGCAGTACTTC	CASSRQTGRGPYEQYF
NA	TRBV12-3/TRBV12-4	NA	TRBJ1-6	TGTGCCAGCAGTCCAGACAGCACACCCCTCCACTTT	CASSPDSTPLHF
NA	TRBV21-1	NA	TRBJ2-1	TGTGCCAGCAGAAAGACTAGCGGGACACCCCTCTGCAATGAGCAGTTCTTC	CASRKTSGTPLCNEQFF
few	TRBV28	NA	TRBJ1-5	TGTGCCAGCAGACCGGGACGGGGTGGACAGCCCCAGCATTTT	CASRPGRGGQPQHF
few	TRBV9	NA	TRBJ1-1	TGTGCCAGCAGCGATCTACAGGGCAACACTGAAGCTTTCTTT	CASSDLQGNTEAFF
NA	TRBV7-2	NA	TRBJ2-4	TGTGCCAGCAGCACACAGGTATTAGACATTCAGTACTTC	CASSTQVLDIQYF
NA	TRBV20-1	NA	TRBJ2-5	TGCAGTGCTAGAGTCGGGCAGGGCTCGGGGACCCAGTACTTC	CSARVGQGSGTQYF
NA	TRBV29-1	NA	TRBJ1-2	TGCAGCGTTGAGGAAGGGACCAATAACTATGGCTACACCTTC	CSVEEGTNNYGYTF
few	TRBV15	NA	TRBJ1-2	TGTGCCACCAGCAAAGATCTCTCGGGCCCTGGCTACACCTTC	CATSKDLSGPGYTF
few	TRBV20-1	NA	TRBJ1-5	TGCAGTGCTAGAGAGGGTAGTGGAGGCAATCAGCCCCAGCATTTT	CSAREGSGGNQPQHF
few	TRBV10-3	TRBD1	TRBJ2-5	TGTGCCATCAGTGAGGGACAGGGGTTGGAGACCCAGTACTTC	CAISEGQGLETQYF
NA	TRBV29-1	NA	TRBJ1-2	TGCAGCGTGCGGGACGGCCGCAACTATGGCTACACCTTC	CSVRDGRNYGYTF
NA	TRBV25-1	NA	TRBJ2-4	TGTGCCAGCAGTGAAGCCTGGGAGCAGTACTTC	CASSEAWEQYF
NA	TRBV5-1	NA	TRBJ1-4	TGCGCCAGCAGCTTGGCGGGGACCCCAGGGGAAAAACTGTTTTTT	CASSLAGTPGEKLFF
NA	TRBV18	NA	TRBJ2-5	TGTGCCAGCCCACCACAACGTCCGGGCTCCGGCGAGACCCAGTACTTC	CASPPQRPGSGETQYF
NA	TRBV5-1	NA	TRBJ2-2	TGCGCCAGCAGCTTAAACAGGGCGGACACCGGGGAGCTGTTTTTT	CASSLNRADTGELFF
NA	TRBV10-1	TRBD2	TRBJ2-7	TGCGCCAGCAGGGAGGTCGAGCGGGGGGATAATGAGCAGTACTTC	CASREVERGDNEQYF
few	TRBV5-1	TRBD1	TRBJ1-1	TGCGCCAGCAGCTTGGGACAGGGTCAAATCACTGAAGCTTTCTTT	CASSLGQGQITEAFF
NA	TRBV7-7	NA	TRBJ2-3	TGTGCCAGCAGCCGACTCCTGCGGGCCACAGATACGCAGTATTTT	CASSRLLRATDTQYF